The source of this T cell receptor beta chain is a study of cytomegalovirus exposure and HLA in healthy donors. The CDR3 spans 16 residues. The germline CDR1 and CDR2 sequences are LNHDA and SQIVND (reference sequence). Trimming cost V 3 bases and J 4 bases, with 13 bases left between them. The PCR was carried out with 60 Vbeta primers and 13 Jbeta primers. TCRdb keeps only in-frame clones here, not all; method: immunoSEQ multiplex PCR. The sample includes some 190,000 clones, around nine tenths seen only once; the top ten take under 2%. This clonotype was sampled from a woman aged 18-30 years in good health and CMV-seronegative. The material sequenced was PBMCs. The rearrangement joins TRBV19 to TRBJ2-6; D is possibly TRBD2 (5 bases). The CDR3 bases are TGTGCCAGTAGTATGGAAGCGTCGGGGGGGGCCAACGTCCTGACTTTC. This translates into CASSMEASGGANVLTF.